These 18 T cell receptor beta chains share one sample of origin, sequenced in a study of blood T cell repertoires in COVID-19. This table comes from immunoSEQ multiplex PCR, and its TCRdb copy is limited to in-frame clones, with some not included. The sample has about 200,000 clones; approximately 83% are singletons. The specimen was PBMCs or T cells enriched from blood (not recorded which). These receptors were collected from a woman aged 40 to 50 with acute COVID-19.

V usage is TRBV28 and J usage is TRBJ1-2; weak D call: TRBD1 (5 bases). Germline V lookup: CDR1 MDHEN, CDR2 SYDVKM. Trimming pared 8 bases from V and 8 bases from J, leaving 12 bases between. CDR3 size: 11 residues. The CDR3, as DNA: TGTGCCAGCGTGGGGGGTAAGGGCTACACCTTC. It codes for CASVGGKGYTF.

The rearrangement joins TRBV7-9 to TRBJ2-2; the D gene is possibly TRBD1 (6 bases). Looked up from germline, CDR1 is SEHNR and CDR2 is FQNEAQ (reference sequence). Trimming took 3 bases from V and 5 from J, leaving 16 bases between them. The CDR3 is 16 amino acids. CDR3 protein: CASSFRGNSRTGELFF. The DNA of the CDR3 is TGTGCCAGCAGCTTTAGGGGGAATTCGCGGACCGGGGAGCTGTTTTTT.

This clone was recorded only once. The chain uses TRBV5-8 and TRBJ2-1, with 7 positions matching TRBD1. Germline assignment: CDR1 SGHTS and CDR2 YDEGEE. CDR3 size: 12 residues. The J segment lost 9 bases and the V segment lost 4 bases, leaving 4 bases of the junction unmatched. The CDR3 is CASSRQGSEQFF. The CDR3, as DNA: TGTGCCAGCAGCCGACAGGGTAGTGAGCAGTTCTTC.

The V and J genes are TRBV27 and TRBJ2-1, with 7 nucleotides matching TRBD1. CDR3 size: 15 residues. Trimming cost V 3 bases and J 9 bases; bases outside gene matches: 11. The germline gives CDR1 MNHEY, CDR2 SMNVEV (reference sequence). CDR3: CASSFDRVRTAEQFF. CDR3 DNA: TGTGCCAGCAGTTTCGACAGGGTAAGAACTGCTGAGCAGTTCTTC.

The chain combines TRBV5-5 with TRBJ2-7; 7 bases map to TRBD1. V trimming: 2 bases; J trimming: 3 bases; junction bases outside the gene matches: 8. This CDR3 is 15 amino acids long. Germline V lookup: CDR1 SGHKS, CDR2 YYEKEE (reference sequence). CDR3 loop: CASSFRQGIFYEQYF. CDR3 sequence (DNA): TGTGCCAGCAGCTTTCGACAGGGTATCTTCTACGAGCAGTACTTC.

This clone was seen only a few times. V and J are TRBV6-1 and TRBJ2-2, with unresolved D. The CDR3 runs to 15 residues. In germline, CDR1 is MNHNS, CDR2 SASEGT. V lost 6 bases, J lost 1 base, and 12 bases lay in between. CDR3 in amino acids: CASSHLSGNTGELFF. CDR3 bases: TGTGCCAGCAGCCACCTTAGTGGGAACACCGGGGAGCTGTTTTTT.

The chain combines TRBV7-3 with TRBJ1-1; 8 nucleotides align to TRBD1. The CDR3 has 17 residues. Losses at the gene ends were 4 bases for V and 1 base for J; bases not matched to a gene: 11. Per the germline V gene, CDR1 is SGHTA and CDR2 is FQGTGA. CDR3 in DNA: TGTGCCAGCAGCTCACAAACAGGGGGGCCCGCGAACACTGAAGCTTTCTTT. Translation gives CASSSQTGGPANTEAFF.

The chain combines TRBV9 with TRBJ2-1, with 7 bases identical to TRBD2. The CDR3 consists of 16 residues. Germline V gene data show CDR1 as SGDLS and CDR2 as YYNGEE. V lost 4 bases and J lost 6; bases outside the gene matches: 13. The CDR3 is CASSFTGTNGINEQFF. The CDR3 bases are TGTGCCAGCAGCTTCACCGGGACTAATGGGATCAATGAGCAGTTCTTC.

This clone was seen more than once but under ten times. The chain carries TRBV7-9 and TRBJ2-7; D call uncertain. V lost 5 bases and J lost 2, with 4 bases in between. The CDR3 covers 11 residues. Germline assignment: CDR1 SEHNR and CDR2 FQNEAQ (reference sequence). The CDR3 bases are TGTGCCAGCAGCCCAGCCTACGAGCAGTACTTC. This codes for CASSPAYEQYF. The full variable domain, completed using reference TRBV7-9 and TRBJ2-7, is DTGVSQNPRHKITKRGQNVTFRCDPISEHNRLYWYRQTLGQGPEFLTYFQNEAQLEKSRLLSDRFSAERPKGSFSTLEIQRTEQGDSAMYLCASSPAYEQYFGPGTRLTVT.

The J gene is TRBJ2-2, the V gene TRBV21-1; the tabulated D call, TRBD2, remains unverified against the DNA. TRBV21-1 is labeled a pseudogene. The CDR3 covers 17 residues. This chain's CDR3 is CASSRGGGMCNTGELFF. DNA of the CDR3: TGTGCCAGCAGCAGAGGAGGCGGAATGTGCAACACCGGGGAGCTGTTTTTT.

In this sample, this clone turned up once. This sequence joins TRBV10-1 and TRBJ2-1; 16 bases agree with TRBD2. The junction had 10 bases not matched to a gene; V was cut back by 6 bases and J by 5 bases. This CDR3 is 18 amino acids long. Germline V gene sequence: CDR1 WNHNN, CDR2 SYGVQD (reference sequence). The CDR3 loop reads CASSPGTSGRAGDNEQFF. CDR3 nucleotides: TGCGCCAGCAGCCCCGGGACTAGCGGGAGGGCCGGGGACAATGAGCAGTTCTTC.

The gene calls are TRBV6-5 and TRBJ2-3; possible D gene TRBD1, 6 bases. The CDR3 runs to 12 residues. Trimming removed 5 bases at V and 5 bases at J, with 8 bases between. CDR1 and CDR2 (germline): MNHEY, SVGAGI. The DNA of the CDR3 is TGTGCCAGCAGTAAGGACAGAGATACGCAGTATTTT. It translates to CASSKDRDTQYF.

The V call is TRBV6-6, the J call TRBJ2-7; 7 bases are a match to TRBD1. The CDR3 is made up of 14 amino acids. J gave up 2 bases and V 3 bases, and 4 bases lay outside the gene matches. Per germline, CDR1 MNHNY and CDR2 SVGAGI (reference sequence). In DNA, the CDR3 is TGTGCCAGCAGTTATGAGCAGGGGGCCTACGAGCAGTACTTC. Its translation: CASSYEQGAYEQYF.

This sequence joins TRBV5-8 and TRBJ2-2, with D unresolved. Germline CDR1 SGHTS, CDR2 YDEGEE. V was clipped by 1 base and J by 0 bases, with 10 bases between them. The CDR3 has 16 residues. The CDR3 nucleotides are TGTGCCAGCAGCTTGACCGACACCACGAACACCGGGGAGCTGTTTTTT. Translating gives CASSLTDTTNTGELFF. Full variable domain (outside the CDR3, taken from reference TRBV5-8 and TRBJ2-2): EAGVTQSPTHLIKTRGQQATLRCSPISGHTSVYWYQQALGLGLQFLLWYDEGEERNRGNFPPRFSGRQFPNYSSELNVNALELEDSALYLCASSLTDTTNTGELFFGEGSRLTVL.

This chain joins TRBV3-1 (or the pseudogene TRBV3-2) and TRBJ2-2, with D possibly matching TRBD2 (5 bases). The CDR3 loop spans 15 amino acids. The germline V gene encodes CDR1 LGHDT and CDR2 YNNKEL (reference sequence). V lost 4 bases to trimming and J lost 2 bases, with 11 bases between them. In nucleotides, the CDR3 is TGTGCCAGCAGCCTCAGGACTGGAAACACCGGGGAGCTGTTTTTT. Translation: CASSLRTGNTGELFF.

The rearrangement uses TRBV20-1 and TRBJ2-5; weak D call: TRBD2 (5 bases). The CDR3 is 11 residues long. CDR1 is DFQATT and CDR2 is SNEGSKA in the germline V gene (reference sequence). Trimming took 6 bases from V and 6 from J, leaving 11 bases between them. The CDR3 sequence is CSAERFQTQYF. The DNA of the CDR3 is TGCAGTGCCGAGCGGTTCCAGACCCAGTACTTC.

CDR3 loop: CASRTGNSPLHF. In nucleotides, the CDR3 is TGTGCCAGCAGGACAGGGAATTCACCCCTCCACTTT. This chain uses TRBV12-3 or TRBV12-4 with TRBJ1-6; 7 bases fit TRBD1. The CDR3 runs to 12 residues. Losses at the gene ends were 6 bases for V and 7 bases for J; bases not matched to a gene: 0.

V and J are TRBV15 and TRBJ2-2; the match to TRBD1 covers 7 bases. V dropped 3 bases and J dropped 4; count of bases not matched to a gene: 5. CDR1 and CDR2 (germline): LNHNV, YYDKDF (reference sequence). This CDR3 contains 15 residues. The CDR3 reads CATSSDRASTGELFF. The CDR3, as DNA: TGTGCCACCAGCAGCGACAGGGCGAGCACCGGGGAGCTGTTTTTT.